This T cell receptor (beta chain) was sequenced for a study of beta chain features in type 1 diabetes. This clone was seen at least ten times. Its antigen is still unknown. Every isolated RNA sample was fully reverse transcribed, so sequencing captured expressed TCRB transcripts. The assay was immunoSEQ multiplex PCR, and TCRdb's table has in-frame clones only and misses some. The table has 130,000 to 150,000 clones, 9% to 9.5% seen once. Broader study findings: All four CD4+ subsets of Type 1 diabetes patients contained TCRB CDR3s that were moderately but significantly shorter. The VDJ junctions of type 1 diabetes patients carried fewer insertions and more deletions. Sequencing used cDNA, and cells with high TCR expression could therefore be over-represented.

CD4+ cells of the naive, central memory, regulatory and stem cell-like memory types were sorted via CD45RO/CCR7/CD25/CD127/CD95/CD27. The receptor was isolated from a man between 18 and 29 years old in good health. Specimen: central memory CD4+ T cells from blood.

The CDR3 DNA sequence: TGCGCCAGCAGCCAAGATCGGATTAGCGAGGGGACCCAGTACTTC. It specifies CASSQDRISEGTQYF. The chain combines TRBV4-3 with TRBJ2-5; D perhaps matches TRBD2 (5 bases). Germline V gene lookup returns CDR1 LGHNA and CDR2 YSLEER. The germline V and J ends were trimmed by 0 bases and 7 bases, with 15 bases remaining between them. CDR3 size: 15 residues.